The next 4 T cell receptor beta chains were all read from a single sample in a study of T cell responses to AZD1222 COVID-19 vaccine. Assay: immunoSEQ multiplex PCR; the TCRdb copy retains only in-frame clones and omits some. Here the sample spans 200,000 or so clones, approximately 92% being singletons. The sequences come from peripheral blood, collected on day 0 of AZD1222 vaccination. The receptor set was obtained from an adult in good health.

J is TRBJ1-1 and V is TRBV28; weak D call: TRBD1 (5 bases). Looked up from germline, CDR1 is MDHEN and CDR2 is SYDVKM. With 3 bases removed from V and 4 bases from J, the gap between germline ends came to 12 bases. The CDR3 runs to 14 residues. The CDR3 is CASSFMGGLTEAFF. CDR3 nucleotide sequence: TGTGCCAGCAGTTTTATGGGGGGACTCACTGAAGCTTTCTTT.

The chain employs TRBV24-1 and TRBJ1-1, with D possibly TRBD1 on 5 matching bases. The CDR3 length is 16 residues. V was shortened by 4 bases and J by 1 base, with 15 bases between the two germline ends. From germline, CDR1 is KGHDR and CDR2 SFDVKD. The CDR3 coding sequence is TGTGCCACCAGTGACATACGGACACGCACGAACACTGAAGCTTTCTTT. Translation: CATSDIRTRTNTEAFF.

The chain recombines TRBV6-6 with TRBJ2-7, with 7 positions matching TRBD1. Trimming cost V 4 bases and J 2 bases; bases outside gene matches: 5. Germline V gene lookup returns CDR1 MNHNY and CDR2 SVGAGI (reference sequence). The CDR3 runs to 14 residues. The DNA of the CDR3 is TGTGCCAGCAGTTCCCGACAGGGAACCTACGAGCAGTACTTC. Its translation is CASSSRQGTYEQYF.

The V gene is TRBV30, the J gene TRBJ1-1; TRBD1 is a possible D gene (6 bases). The CDR3 is 13 amino acids. Germline-derived CDR1 and CDR2 are GTSNPN and SVGIG (reference sequence). V lost 4 bases to trimming and J lost 0 bases, with 9 bases between them. The CDR3 is CAWKRDMNTEAFF. The CDR3 nucleotides are TGTGCCTGGAAGCGGGACATGAACACTGAAGCTTTCTTT.